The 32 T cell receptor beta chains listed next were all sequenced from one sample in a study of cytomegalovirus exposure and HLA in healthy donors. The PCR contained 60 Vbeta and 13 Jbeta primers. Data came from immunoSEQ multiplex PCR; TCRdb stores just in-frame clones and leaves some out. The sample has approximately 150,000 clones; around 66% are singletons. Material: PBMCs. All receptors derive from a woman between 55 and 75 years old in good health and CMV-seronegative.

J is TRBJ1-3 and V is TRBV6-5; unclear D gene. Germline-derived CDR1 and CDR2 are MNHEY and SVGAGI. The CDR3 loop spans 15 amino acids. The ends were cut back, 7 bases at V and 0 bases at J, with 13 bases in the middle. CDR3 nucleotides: TGTGCCAGCACCGCGAGGGAGAACTCTGGAAACACCATATATTTT. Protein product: CASTARENSGNTIYF.

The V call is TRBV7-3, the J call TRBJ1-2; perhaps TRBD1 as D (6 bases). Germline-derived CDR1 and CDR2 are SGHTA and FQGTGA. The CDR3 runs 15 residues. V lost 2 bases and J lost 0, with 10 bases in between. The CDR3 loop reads CASSLSGGPNYGYTF. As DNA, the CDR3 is TGTGCCAGCAGCTTATCGGGGGGCCCTAACTATGGCTACACCTTC.

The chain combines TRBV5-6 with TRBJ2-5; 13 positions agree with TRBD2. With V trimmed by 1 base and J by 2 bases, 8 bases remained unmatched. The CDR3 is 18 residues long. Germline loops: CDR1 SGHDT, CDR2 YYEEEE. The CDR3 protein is CASSLRVTGLAGQETQYF. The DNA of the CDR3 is TGTGCCAGCAGCTTGAGAGTTACGGGACTAGCGGGACAAGAGACCCAGTACTTC.

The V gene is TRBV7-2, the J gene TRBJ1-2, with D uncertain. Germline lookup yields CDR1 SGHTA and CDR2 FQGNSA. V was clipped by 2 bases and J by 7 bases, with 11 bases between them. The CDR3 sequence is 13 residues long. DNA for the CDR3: TGTGCCAGCAGCTTATCCTCCCGGGGTGGCTACACCTTC. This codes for CASSLSSRGGYTF.

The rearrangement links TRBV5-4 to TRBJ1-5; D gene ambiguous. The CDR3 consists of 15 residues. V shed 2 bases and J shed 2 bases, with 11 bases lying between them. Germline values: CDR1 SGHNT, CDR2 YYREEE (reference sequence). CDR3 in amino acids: CASSFGGLGNQPQHF. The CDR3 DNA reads TGTGCCAGCAGCTTTGGCGGGCTCGGCAATCAGCCCCAGCATTTT.

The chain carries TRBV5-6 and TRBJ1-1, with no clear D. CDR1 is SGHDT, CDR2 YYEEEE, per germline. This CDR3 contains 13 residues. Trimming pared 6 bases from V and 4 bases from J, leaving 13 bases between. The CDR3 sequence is CASTAGLGTEAFF. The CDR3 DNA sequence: TGTGCCAGCACGGCGGGGTTGGGCACTGAAGCTTTCTTT.

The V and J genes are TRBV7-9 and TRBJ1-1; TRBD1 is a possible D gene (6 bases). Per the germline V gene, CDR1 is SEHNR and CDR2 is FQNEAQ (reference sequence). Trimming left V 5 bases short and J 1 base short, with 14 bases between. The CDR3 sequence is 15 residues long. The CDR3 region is CASSPWGGANTEAFF. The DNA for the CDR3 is TGTGCCAGCAGCCCTTGGGGGGGCGCGAACACTGAAGCTTTCTTT.

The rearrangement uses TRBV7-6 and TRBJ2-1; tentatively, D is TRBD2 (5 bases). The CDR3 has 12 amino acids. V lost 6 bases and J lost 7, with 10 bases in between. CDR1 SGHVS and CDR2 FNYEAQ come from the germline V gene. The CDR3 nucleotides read TGTGCCAGCAGGCTTGGCGGGAATGAGCAGTTCTTC. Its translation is CASRLGGNEQFF.

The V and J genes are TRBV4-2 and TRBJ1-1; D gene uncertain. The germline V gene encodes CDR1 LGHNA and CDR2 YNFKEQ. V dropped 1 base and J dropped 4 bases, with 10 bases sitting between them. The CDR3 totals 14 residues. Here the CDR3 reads CASSQVPEVTEAFF. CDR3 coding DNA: TGTGCCAGCAGCCAAGTTCCAGAGGTCACTGAAGCTTTCTTT.

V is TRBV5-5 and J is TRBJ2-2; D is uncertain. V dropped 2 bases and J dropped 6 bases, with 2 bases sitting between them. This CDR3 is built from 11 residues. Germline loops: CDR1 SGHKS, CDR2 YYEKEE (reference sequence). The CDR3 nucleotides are TGTGCCAGCAGCTTCTCCGGGGAGCTGTTTTTT. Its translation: CASSFSGELFF.

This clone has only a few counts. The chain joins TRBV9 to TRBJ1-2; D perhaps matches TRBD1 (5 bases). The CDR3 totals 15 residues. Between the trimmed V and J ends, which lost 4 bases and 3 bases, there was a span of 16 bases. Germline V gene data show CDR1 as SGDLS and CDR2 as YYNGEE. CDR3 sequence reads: CASSPSVQGDYGYTF. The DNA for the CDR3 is TGTGCCAGCAGCCCCAGCGTCCAGGGCGACTATGGCTACACCTTC.

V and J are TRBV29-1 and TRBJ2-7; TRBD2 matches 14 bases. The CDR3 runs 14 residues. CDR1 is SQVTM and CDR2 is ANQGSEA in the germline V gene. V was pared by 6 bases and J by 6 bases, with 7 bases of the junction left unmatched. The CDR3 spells CSVRLAGGPGEQYF. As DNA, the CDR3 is TGCAGCGTCCGACTAGCGGGGGGGCCGGGCGAGCAGTACTTC.

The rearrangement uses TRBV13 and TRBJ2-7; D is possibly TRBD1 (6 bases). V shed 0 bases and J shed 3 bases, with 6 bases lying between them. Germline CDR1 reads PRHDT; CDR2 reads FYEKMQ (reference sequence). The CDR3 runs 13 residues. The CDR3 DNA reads TGTGCCAGCAGCTTAGGACAGGGCTACGAGCAGTACTTC. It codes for CASSLGQGYEQYF.

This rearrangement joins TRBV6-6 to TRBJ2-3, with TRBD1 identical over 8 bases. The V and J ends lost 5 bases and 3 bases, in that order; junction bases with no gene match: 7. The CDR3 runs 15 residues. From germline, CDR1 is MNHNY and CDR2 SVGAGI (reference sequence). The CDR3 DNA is TGTGCCAGCAGTCGCGACAGGGGATCTACAGATACGCAGTATTTT. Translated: CASSRDRGSTDTQYF.

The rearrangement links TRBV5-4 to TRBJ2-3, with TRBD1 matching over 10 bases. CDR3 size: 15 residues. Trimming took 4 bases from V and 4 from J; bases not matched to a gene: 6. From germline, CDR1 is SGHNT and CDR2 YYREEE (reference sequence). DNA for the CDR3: TGTGCCAGCAGCGCCGGGACAGGGGCCCCAGATACGCAGTATTTT. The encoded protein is CASSAGTGAPDTQYF. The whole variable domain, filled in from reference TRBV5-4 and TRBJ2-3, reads ETGVTQSPTHLIKTRGQQVTLRCSSQSGHNTVSWYQQALGQGPQFIFQYYREEENGRGNFPPRFSGLQFPNYSSELNVNALELDDSALYLCASSAGTGAPDTQYFGPGTRLTVL.

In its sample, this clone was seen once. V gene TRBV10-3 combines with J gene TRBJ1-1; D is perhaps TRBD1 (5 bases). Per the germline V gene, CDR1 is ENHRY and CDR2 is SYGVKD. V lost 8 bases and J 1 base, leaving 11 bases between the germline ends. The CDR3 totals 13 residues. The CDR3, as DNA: TGTGCCATCGGTATACAGGCGAACACTGAAGCTTTCTTT. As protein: CAIGIQANTEAFF.

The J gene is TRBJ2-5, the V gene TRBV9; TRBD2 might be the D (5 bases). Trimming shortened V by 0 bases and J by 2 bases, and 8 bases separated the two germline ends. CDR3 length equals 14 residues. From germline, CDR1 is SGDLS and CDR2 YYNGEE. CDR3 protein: CASSVGTYQETQYF. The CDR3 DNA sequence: TGTGCCAGCAGCGTAGGGACTTATCAAGAGACCCAGTACTTC.

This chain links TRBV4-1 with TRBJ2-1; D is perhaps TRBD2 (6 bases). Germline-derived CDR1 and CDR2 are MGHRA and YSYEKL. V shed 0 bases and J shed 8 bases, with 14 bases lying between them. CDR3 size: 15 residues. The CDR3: CASSQDAGLWDEQFF. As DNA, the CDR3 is TGCGCCAGCAGCCAAGACGCGGGGTTATGGGATGAGCAGTTCTTC.

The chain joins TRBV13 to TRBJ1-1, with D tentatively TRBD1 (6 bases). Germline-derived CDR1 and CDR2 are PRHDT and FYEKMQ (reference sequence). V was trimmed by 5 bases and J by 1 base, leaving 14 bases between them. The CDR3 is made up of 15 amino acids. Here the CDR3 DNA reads TGTGCCAGCAGCCCTAGAGGGGGTGGGAACACTGAAGCTTTCTTT. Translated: CASSPRGGGNTEAFF. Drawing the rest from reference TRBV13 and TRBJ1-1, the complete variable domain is AAGVIQSPRHLIKEKRETATLKCYPIPRHDTVYWYQQGPGQDPQFLISFYEKMQSDKGSIPDRFSAQQFSDYHSELNMSSLELGDSALYFCASSPRGGGNTEAFFGQGTRLTVV.

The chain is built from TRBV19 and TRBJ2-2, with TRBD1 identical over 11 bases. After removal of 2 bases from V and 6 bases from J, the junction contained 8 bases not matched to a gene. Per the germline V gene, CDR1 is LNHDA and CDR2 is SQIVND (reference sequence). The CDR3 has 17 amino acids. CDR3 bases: TGTGCCAGTAGTATACGGACAGGGGGCTTGGTGGCCGGGGAGCTGTTTTTT. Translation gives CASSIRTGGLVAGELFF.

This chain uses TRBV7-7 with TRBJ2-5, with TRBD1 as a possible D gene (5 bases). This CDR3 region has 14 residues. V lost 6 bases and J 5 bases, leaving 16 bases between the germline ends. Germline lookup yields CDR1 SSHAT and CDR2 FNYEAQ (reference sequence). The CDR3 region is CASSLDTGRETQYF. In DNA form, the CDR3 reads TGTGCCAGCAGTCTGGACACCGGTAGGGAGACCCAGTACTTC. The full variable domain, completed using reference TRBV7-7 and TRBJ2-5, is GAGVSQSPRYKVTKRGQDVTLRCDPISSHATLYWYQQALGQGPEFLTYFNYEAQPDKSGLPSDRFSAERPEGSISTLTIQRTEQRDSAMYRCASSLDTGRETQYFGPGTRLLVL.

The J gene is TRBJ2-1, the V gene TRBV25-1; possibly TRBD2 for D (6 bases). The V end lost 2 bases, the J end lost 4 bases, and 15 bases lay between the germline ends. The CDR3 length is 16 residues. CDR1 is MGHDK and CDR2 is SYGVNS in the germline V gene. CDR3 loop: CASSEPLADKYNEQFF. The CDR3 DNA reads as TGTGCCAGCAGTGAACCACTAGCTGACAAGTACAATGAGCAGTTCTTC.

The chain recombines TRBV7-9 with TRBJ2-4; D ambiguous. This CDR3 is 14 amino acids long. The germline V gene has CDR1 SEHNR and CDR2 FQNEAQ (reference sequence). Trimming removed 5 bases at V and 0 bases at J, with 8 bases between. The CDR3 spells CASSLEIAKNIQYF. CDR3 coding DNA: TGTGCCAGCAGCCTCGAGATAGCCAAAAACATTCAGTACTTC.

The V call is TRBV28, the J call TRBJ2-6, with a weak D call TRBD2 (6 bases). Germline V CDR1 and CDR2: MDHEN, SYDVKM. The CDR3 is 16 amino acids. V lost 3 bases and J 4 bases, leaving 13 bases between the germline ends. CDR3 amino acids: CASSFGGIGGANVLTF. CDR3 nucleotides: TGTGCCAGCAGTTTTGGGGGGATAGGGGGGGCCAACGTCCTGACTTTC.

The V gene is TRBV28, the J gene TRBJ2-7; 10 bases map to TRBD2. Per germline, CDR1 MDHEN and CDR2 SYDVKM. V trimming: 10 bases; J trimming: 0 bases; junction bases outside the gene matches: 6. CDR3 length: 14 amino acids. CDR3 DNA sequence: TGTGCCATCAAAGCGGGAGGGTCCTCCTACGAGCAGTACTTC. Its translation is CAIKAGGSSYEQYF.

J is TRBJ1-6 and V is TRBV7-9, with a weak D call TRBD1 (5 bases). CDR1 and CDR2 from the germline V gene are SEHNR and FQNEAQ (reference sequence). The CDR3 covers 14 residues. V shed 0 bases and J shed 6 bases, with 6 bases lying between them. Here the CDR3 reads CASSLAGVNSPLHF. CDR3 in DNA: TGTGCCAGCAGCTTAGCAGGGGTTAATTCACCCCTCCACTTT.

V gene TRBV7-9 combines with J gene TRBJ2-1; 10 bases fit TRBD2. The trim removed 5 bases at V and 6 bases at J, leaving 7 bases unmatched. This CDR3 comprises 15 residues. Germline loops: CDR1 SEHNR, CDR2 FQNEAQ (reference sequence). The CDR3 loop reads CASSPGLAEFNEQFF. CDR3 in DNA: TGTGCCAGCAGCCCAGGACTAGCGGAGTTCAATGAGCAGTTCTTC.

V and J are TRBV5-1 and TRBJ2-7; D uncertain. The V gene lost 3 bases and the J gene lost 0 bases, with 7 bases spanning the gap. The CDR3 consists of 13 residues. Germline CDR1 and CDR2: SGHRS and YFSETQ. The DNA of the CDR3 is TGCGCCAGCAGCTCCCAGGCCTCCTACGAGCAGTACTTC. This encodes CASSSQASYEQYF. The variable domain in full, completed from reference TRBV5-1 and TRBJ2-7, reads KAGVTQTPRYLIKTRGQQVTLSCSPISGHRSVSWYQQTPGQGLQFLFEYFSETQRNKGNFPGRFSGRQFSNSRSEMNVSTLELGDSALYLCASSSQASYEQYFGPGTRLTVT.

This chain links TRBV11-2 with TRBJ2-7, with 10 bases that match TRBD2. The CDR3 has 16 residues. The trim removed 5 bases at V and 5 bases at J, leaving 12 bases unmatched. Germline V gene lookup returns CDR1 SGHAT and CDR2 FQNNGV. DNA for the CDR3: TGTGCCAGCAGCCCACCCGGCCTAGCGGGGGTCCACGAGCAGTACTTC. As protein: CASSPPGLAGVHEQYF.

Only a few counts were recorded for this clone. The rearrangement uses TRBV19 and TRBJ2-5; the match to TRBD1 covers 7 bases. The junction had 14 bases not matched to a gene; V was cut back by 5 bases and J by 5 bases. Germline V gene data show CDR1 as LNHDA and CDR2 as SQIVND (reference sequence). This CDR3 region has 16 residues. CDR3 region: CASSVDREIGWETQYF. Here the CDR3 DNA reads TGTGCCAGTAGTGTTGACAGGGAGATAGGCTGGGAGACCCAGTACTTC.

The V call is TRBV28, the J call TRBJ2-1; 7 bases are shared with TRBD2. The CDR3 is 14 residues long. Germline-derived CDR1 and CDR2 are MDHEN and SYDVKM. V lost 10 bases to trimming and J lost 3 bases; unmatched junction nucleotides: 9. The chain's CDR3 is CATTLGLNYNEQFF. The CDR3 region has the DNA TGTGCCACCACCTTGGGACTAAACTACAATGAGCAGTTCTTC. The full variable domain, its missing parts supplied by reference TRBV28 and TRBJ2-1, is DVKVTQSSRYLVKRTGEKVFLECVQDMDHENMFWYRQDPGLGLRLIYFSYDVKMKEKGDIPEGYSVSREKKERFSLILESASTNQTSMYLCATTLGLNYNEQFFGPGTRLTVL.

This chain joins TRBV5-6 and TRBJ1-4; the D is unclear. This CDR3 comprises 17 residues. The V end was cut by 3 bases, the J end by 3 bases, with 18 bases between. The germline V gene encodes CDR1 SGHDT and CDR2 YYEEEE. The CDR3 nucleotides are TGTGCCAGCAGCTCACTCCTCAGACGGGATCCTAATGAAAAACTGTTTTTT. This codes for CASSSLLRRDPNEKLFF.